The TCR beta chain under discussion was sequenced for a study of blood T cell repertoires in COVID-19. Study background: The United States, Italy and Spain provided the acute and convalescent COVID-19 samples.

In the authors' methods: Reference gene primer amplification in the assay estimated nucleated cell counts. TCRdb keeps only in-frame clones here, not all; method: immunoSEQ multiplex PCR. That table gives V, J and clone size, and the DNA gave D and trimming. The table lists 13,000 or so clones, nearly 90% of them singletons. Germline V lookup: CDR1 SQVTM, CDR2 ANQGSEA. This CDR3 spans 11 amino acids. Trimming pared 4 bases from V and 8 bases from J, leaving 11 bases between. The chain has TRBV29-1 and TRBJ1-2, with D possibly matching TRBD1 (5 bases). Sequencing was performed on peripheral blood. This TCR was recovered from a human donor with active COVID-19. The donor label of this sample is uncertain. The CDR3 bases are TGCAGCGTTGGAGAGGGGCTGGGCTACACCTTC. It translates to CSVGEGLGYTF.